These 24 T cell receptor beta chains were sequenced from one sample in a study of blood T cell repertoires in COVID-19. Libraries were prepared by immunoSEQ multiplex PCR; TCRdb keeps only in-frame clonotypes and omits some of them. The table shows approximately 470,000 clones, with approximately 85% occurring only once. Sequencing input: peripheral blood. These receptors all stem from a human donor in a cohort sampled during active COVID-19.

CDR3 bases: TGTGCCAGCAGTTATCCGCCCGGACAAGTCGGATACACCATATATTTT. Its translation is CASSYPPGQVGYTIYF. This chain uses TRBV6-2 or TRBV6-3 with TRBJ1-3, with D perhaps TRBD1 (5 bases). V was shortened by 3 bases and J by 8 bases, with 20 bases between the two germline ends. CDR1 and CDR2 from the germline V gene are MNHEY and SVGEGT. The CDR3 loop spans 16 amino acids.

The J gene is TRBJ2-3, the V gene TRBV7-3; tentatively, D is TRBD2 (6 bases). V lost 2 bases, J lost 2 bases, and 11 bases lay in between. CDR1 is SGHTA, CDR2 FQGTGA, per germline. This CDR3 is built from 15 residues. The CDR3 DNA reads TGTGCCAGCAGCTTAGGGGGACTCAACACAGATACGCAGTATTTT. Protein: CASSLGGLNTDTQYF.

The rearrangement uses TRBV18 and TRBJ1-5, with D hard to call. The CDR3 is made up of 12 amino acids. V lost 4 bases, J lost 5 bases, and 6 bases lay in between. In germline, CDR1 is KGHSH, CDR2 LQKENI. The CDR3 sequence: CASSQPDQPQHF. CDR3 DNA sequence: TGTGCCAGCTCACAACCCGATCAGCCCCAGCATTTT.

The genes are TRBV28 and TRBJ1-4; D is undetermined. CDR1 and CDR2 (germline): MDHEN, SYDVKM. With 7 bases removed from V and 8 bases from J, the gap between germline ends came to 14 bases. The CDR3 is 13 amino acids. CDR3 DNA: TGTGCCAGCATAGCGGGTGTCACAGAAAAACTGTTTTTT. As protein: CASIAGVTEKLFF.

The CDR3 DNA is TGTGCCAGCAGCCCATGGTCTGGGACAGGGGGCTACGAGCAGTACTTC. Encoded protein: CASSPWSGTGGYEQYF. The rearrangement joins TRBV27 to TRBJ2-7; TRBD1 agrees at 11 bases. This CDR3 region has 16 residues. Germline V gives CDR1 MNHEY, CDR2 SMNVEV (reference sequence). The V segment lost 6 bases and the J segment 3 bases; nucleotides outside the gene matches: 10.

This sequence joins TRBV7-2 and TRBJ2-5, with D possibly matching TRBD2 (6 bases). With 3 bases removed from V and 1 base from J, the gap between germline ends came to 9 bases. CDR1 SGHTA and CDR2 FQGNSA come from the germline V gene. CDR3 length: 14 amino acids. CDR3 loop: CASSLGLRQETQYF. CDR3 in DNA: TGTGCCAGCAGCTTGGGACTCCGCCAAGAGACCCAGTACTTC.

V gene TRBV18 combines with J gene TRBJ1-6, with D possibly matching TRBD1 (5 bases). CDR1 KGHSH and CDR2 LQKENI come from the germline V gene. There are 17 residues in the CDR3. The V end was cut by 1 base, the J end by 7 bases, with 17 bases between. The chain's CDR3 is CASSPQFGPGQNSPLHF. The DNA of the CDR3 is TGTGCCAGCTCACCACAATTCGGTCCAGGGCAGAATTCACCCCTCCACTTT.

The V and J genes are TRBV29-1 and TRBJ2-7; TRBD1 is a possible D gene (6 bases). The CDR3 runs to 13 residues. From germline, CDR1 is SQVTM and CDR2 ANQGSEA. Trimming removed 5 bases at V and 3 bases at J, with 14 bases between. The DNA of the CDR3 is TGCAGCGTTACGGACAGTTTAATCTACGAGCAGTACTTC. As protein: CSVTDSLIYEQYF.

With regard to this clone: Different DNA sequences within this sample yield the same CDR3. The V call is TRBV7-3, the J call TRBJ2-3, with 10 positions matching TRBD2. Germline V lookup: CDR1 SGHTA, CDR2 FQGTGA. CDR3 length: 15 amino acids. V lost 3 bases to trimming and J lost 1 base; unmatched junction nucleotides: 1. CDR3 loop: CASSLLAGGTDTQYF. The CDR3 DNA follows: TGTGCCAGCAGCTTGCTAGCGGGGGGCACAGATACGCAGTATTTT. Together with reference TRBV7-3 and TRBJ2-3, the CDR3 gives the full variable domain: GAGVSQTPSNKVTEKGKYVELRCDPISGHTALYWYRQSLGQGPEFLIYFQGTGAADDSGLPNDRFFAVRPEGSVSTLKIQRTERGDSAVYLCASSLLAGGTDTQYFGPGTRLTVL.

The genes are TRBV7-9 and TRBJ1-1, with 9 bases matching TRBD1. In germline, CDR1 is SEHNR, CDR2 FQNEAQ (reference sequence). CDR3 size: 15 residues. V dropped 5 bases and J dropped 11; count of bases not matched to a gene: 15. CDR3 DNA sequence: TGTGCCAGCAGCCTCACGGGGACAGGGAACTTAGGGGCTTTCTTT. Amino acids: CASSLTGTGNLGAFF.

The chain uses TRBV6-1 and TRBJ2-4; TRBD2 agrees at 7 bases. The CDR3 covers 16 residues. The V segment lost 4 bases and the J segment 8 bases; nucleotides outside the gene matches: 14. Germline CDR1 and CDR2: MNHNS and SASEGT. The CDR3 DNA reads as TGTGCCAGCAGTGCGAACCGGGGACTACGAAACGACATTCAGTACTTC. This sequence encodes CASSANRGLRNDIQYF.

This clone was seen just once. CDR3 nucleotides: TGTGCCAGCAGCCAAGGCGACGGGACAGATACGCAGTATTTT. Encoded protein: CASSQGDGTDTQYF. V gene TRBV3-1 (or the pseudogene TRBV3-2) combines with J gene TRBJ2-3; unclear D gene. CDR1 LGHDT and CDR2 YNNKEL come from the germline V gene (reference sequence). V gave up 1 base and J gave up 3 bases, with 8 bases separating them. CDR3 size: 14 residues.

This clone was detected a few times. The chain links TRBV30 to TRBJ1-5; 9 nucleotides align to TRBD1. CDR3 length: 16 residues. In germline, CDR1 is GTSNPN, CDR2 SVGIG (reference sequence). With 0 bases clipped from V and 4 bases from J, the junction kept 7 bases outside the gene matches. The CDR3 region is CAWSVGGQGRNQPQHF. The CDR3 DNA reads TGTGCCTGGAGTGTAGGTGGACAGGGGCGGAATCAGCCCCAGCATTTT.

The J gene is TRBJ1-4, the V gene TRBV29-1, with D possibly being TRBD1 (5 bases). Per germline, CDR1 SQVTM and CDR2 ANQGSEA. CDR3 length: 12 amino acids. The V end was cut by 4 bases, the J end by 8 bases, with 11 bases between. CDR3 protein: CSVVGAQEKLFF. CDR3 nucleotides: TGCAGCGTTGTAGGGGCGCAGGAAAAACTGTTTTTT.

This clone was observed a single time. The rearrangement links TRBV10-2 to TRBJ2-3, with TRBD1 matching 7 bases. The CDR3 is 14 amino acids. Trimming took 2 bases from V and 1 from J; bases not matched to a gene: 0. Germline V gene data show CDR1 as WSHSY and CDR2 as SAAADI. CDR3 coding DNA: TGCGCCAGCAGTGAGGGACAGGGCACAGATACGCAGTATTTT. Protein product: CASSEGQGTDTQYF.

The gene calls are TRBV6-5 and TRBJ2-7; 9 nucleotides align to TRBD1. V trimming: 2 bases; J trimming: 2 bases; junction bases outside the gene matches: 7. The CDR3 consists of 16 residues. Germline CDR1 and CDR2: MNHEY and SVGAGI. CDR3 sequence (DNA): TGTGCCAGCAGTTACCCCCACAGGGGGCCCACCTACGAGCAGTACTTC. Its protein is CASSYPHRGPTYEQYF.

Only a few counts were recorded for this clone. The gene calls are TRBV6-5 and TRBJ1-5; D not certain. V lost 5 bases, J lost 7 bases, and 12 bases lay in between. The germline gives CDR1 MNHEY, CDR2 SVGAGI. The CDR3 totals 13 residues. CDR3 loop: CASSPRHGQPQHF. CDR3 bases: TGTGCCAGCAGTCCCCGACATGGACAGCCCCAGCATTTT.

This sequence joins TRBV10-3 and TRBJ2-7, with 7 bases matching TRBD2. The junction had 11 bases not matched to a gene; V was cut back by 6 bases and J by 3 bases. Germline values: CDR1 ENHRY, CDR2 SYGVKD. The CDR3 sequence is 15 residues long. In DNA form, the CDR3 reads TGTGCCATCAGCGATGGGACTACCCAGTACTACGAGCAGTACTTC. It is translated as CAISDGTTQYYEQYF.

This clone occurred a few times. The chain uses TRBV9 and TRBJ2-1; 7 positions match TRBD1. V shed 3 bases and J 5 bases; nucleotides not matched to a gene: 8. CDR1 SGDLS and CDR2 YYNGEE come from the germline V gene. The CDR3 consists of 15 residues. The CDR3 protein is CASSASGGDHNEQFF. The CDR3 DNA reads TGTGCCAGCAGCGCATCAGGGGGAGACCACAATGAGCAGTTCTTC.

The chain links TRBV24-1 to TRBJ1-5, with 7 bases identical to TRBD1. The CDR3 has 14 amino acids. Per the germline V gene, CDR1 is KGHDR and CDR2 is SFDVKD. The J segment lost 7 bases and the V segment lost 4 bases, leaving 6 bases of the junction unmatched. This CDR3 reads CATSETGSGQPQHF. The CDR3 DNA reads as TGTGCCACCAGTGAGACAGGGTCGGGGCAGCCCCAGCATTTT.

DNA for the CDR3: TGTGCCAGCAGCTTCGACTCCTCATCCTACAATGAGCAGTTCTTC. This sequence encodes CASSFDSSSYNEQFF. The chain uses TRBV5-5 and TRBJ2-1; D is unresolved. V lost 2 bases and J 1 base, leaving 10 bases between the germline ends. The CDR3 sequence is 15 residues long. Per germline, CDR1 SGHKS and CDR2 YYEKEE (reference sequence).

This rearrangement joins TRBV11-2 to TRBJ2-5; D perhaps matches TRBD2 (6 bases). V was shortened by 3 bases and J by 2 bases, with 10 bases between the two germline ends. The CDR3 is 14 residues long. CDR1 and CDR2 (germline): SGHAT, FQNNGV. CDR3 DNA sequence: TGTGCCAGCAGCTTCGGGACTGGGCAAGAGACCCAGTACTTC. Encoded protein: CASSFGTGQETQYF.

This clone came up a few times. The J gene is TRBJ2-3, the V gene TRBV7-6; 12 bases fit TRBD2. Germline V CDR1 and CDR2: SGHVS, FNYEAQ. Trimming at V came to 5 bases and at J to 4 bases, leaving 16 bases not matched to a gene. CDR3 length equals 19 residues. CDR3 coding DNA: TGTGCCAGCAGCCAAACGGGACTAGCGGGTAGAAGGTCGGCAGATACGCAGTATTTT. Translation: CASSQTGLAGRRSADTQYF.

The rearrangement joins TRBV19 to TRBJ2-7; 8 positions agree with TRBD1. The CDR3 length is 15 residues. Trimming cost V 5 bases and J 4 bases; bases outside gene matches: 10. The V gene's germline CDR1 is LNHDA and CDR2 SQIVND (reference sequence). The chain's CDR3 is CASSPGQGNGYEQYF. The CDR3 DNA is TGTGCCAGTAGTCCCGGACAGGGAAATGGGTACGAGCAGTACTTC.